This T cell receptor beta chain was captured by sequencing in a study of T cells in Graves' hyperthyroidism and ophthalmopathy. Overall study context: Prior to any treatment, at the point of initial diagnosis, peripheral blood was collected.

Remarks on this clonotype: As yet, its antigen is unknown.

Using RNA transcripts as the source, TCR beta CDR3 regions were amplified. In the first-round RT-PCR of the TCR CDR3, the HTBI primer set was used. MiXCR was run by TCRdb on the multiplex PCR reads, yielding one entry per CDR3 protein. This table holds 380,000 or so distinct CDR3 sequences, roughly 13% found once. CDR3 length equals 14 residues. Germline CDR1 is MNHEY and CDR2 is SVGAGI. With 2 bases removed from V and 5 bases from J, the gap between germline ends came to 11 bases. Points from the study as a whole: Stable hyperthyroidism was told apart from ophthalmopathy by a model built on 13 V-J features.

The chain combines TRBV6-5 with TRBJ2-3, with a tentative D call TRBD2 (5 bases). Sequences were obtained from blood. The TCR comes from a man younger than 40 with Graves' hyperthyroidism that later progressed to Graves' ophthalmopathy. This CDR3 reads CASSYGRGGDTQYF. In nucleotides, the CDR3 is TGTGCCAGCAGTTACGGGAGAGGTGGAGATACGCAGTATTTT.